Sequencing of this T cell receptor beta chain was carried out in a study of OX40 agonist ivuxolimab in advanced cancers. Whole-study findings and limits: Clonal expansion from baseline to week 6 occurred in both CD4+ and CD8+ T cells. Average numbers of expanded clones were greater in CD8+ T cells than in CD4+.

Turning to this clone: No antigen is known for it.

Libraries were prepared by immunoSEQ multiplex PCR; TCRdb keeps only in-frame clonotypes and omits some of them. This table has fewer than 30,000 clones, about 88% appearing once. The CDR3 is 13 amino acids. V dropped 6 bases and J dropped 10; count of bases not matched to a gene: 9. The germline gives CDR1 WSHSY, CDR2 SAAADI. V usage is TRBV10-2 and J usage is TRBJ2-1; 7 nucleotides line up with TRBD2. The sample here was CD4+ or CD8+ T cells sorted from blood, taken in a trial of the OX40 agonist ivuxolimab. The receptor comes from an adult with an advanced solid tumor such as melanoma, head and neck, liver or kidney cancer. CDR3 coding DNA: TGCGCCAGCAGAGGACTAGAGGGTTACGAGCAGTTCTTC. It translates to CASRGLEGYEQFF.